A selection of T cell receptor beta chains follows, all from one sample in a study of OX40 agonist ivuxolimab in advanced cancers. This table comes from immunoSEQ multiplex PCR, and its TCRdb copy is limited to in-frame clones, with some not included. Of about 110,000 clones in the sample, 85% to 95% were seen once. This material consisted of CD4+ or CD8+ T cells sorted from blood, taken in a trial of the OX40 agonist ivuxolimab. All receptors derive from an adult with an advanced solid tumor such as melanoma, head and neck, liver or kidney cancer. CDR3s include the opening cysteine and the closing phenylalanine or tryptophan.

J gene: TRBJ2-7; V gene: TRBV18; CDR3 protein: CASSPGGEQYF
J gene: TRBJ1-5; V gene: TRBV28; CDR3 protein: CATSGRVLFQPQHF
J gene: TRBJ1-5; V gene: TRBV5-8; CDR3 protein: CASSLEKGQPQHF
J gene: TRBJ2-7; V gene: TRBV27; CDR3 protein: CASSPTSGSSYEQYF
J gene: TRBJ2-6; V gene: TRBV5-1; CDR3 protein: CASGIMSSGANVLTF
J gene: TRBJ1-5; V gene: TRBV13; CDR3 protein: CASSLAGGNQPQHF
J gene: TRBJ2-3; V gene: TRBV5-1; CDR3 protein: CASSLGGRDTQYF
J gene: TRBJ2-7; V gene: TRBV27; CDR3 protein: CASSLTGLVEQYF
J gene: TRBJ2-3; V gene: TRBV5-4; CDR3 protein: CASSLWFGTGTDTQYF
J gene: TRBJ1-2; V gene: TRBV7-8; CDR3 protein: CASSLALYNGYTF
J gene: TRBJ1-1; V gene: TRBV14; CDR3 protein: CASSLRQGAGAFF
J gene: TRBJ2-1; V gene: TRBV29-1; CDR3 protein: CSVLIASGSNEQFF
J gene: TRBJ2-2; V gene: TRBV11-3; CDR3 protein: CASSLLRTSSAGELFF
J gene: TRBJ2-1; V gene: TRBV28; CDR3 protein: CASSSAGLARYEQFF
J gene: TRBJ2-2; V gene: TRBV9; CDR3 protein: CASSLGGSTTGELFF
J gene: TRBJ2-7; V gene: TRBV10-3; CDR3 protein: CAIRGTNTYEQYF
J gene: TRBJ2-7; V gene: TRBV7-2; CDR3 protein: CASSHRGVAYEQYF
J gene: TRBJ2-7; V gene: TRBV7-3; CDR3 protein: CASSAPGLTLEQYF
J gene: TRBJ1-2; V gene: TRBV9; CDR3 protein: CASSLPPGGYTF
J gene: TRBJ2-7; V gene: TRBV30; CDR3 protein: CAWTRPAEYEQYF
J gene: TRBJ1-3; V gene: TRBV9; CDR3 protein: CASSAKDHNTIYF
J gene: TRBJ1-2; V gene: TRBV19; CDR3 protein: CASRSPGQGYGYTF
J gene: TRBJ1-5; V gene: TRBV28; CDR3 protein: CASSLRGSNQPQHF
J gene: TRBJ2-7; V gene: TRBV11-3; CDR3 protein: CASSLDWRGEQYF
J gene: TRBJ1-5; V gene: TRBV5-1; CDR3 protein: CASSSTGGNQPQHF
J gene: TRBJ1-4; V gene: TRBV5-6; CDR3 protein: CASSLVGGELLNEKLFF
J gene: TRBJ1-5; V gene: TRBV5-1; CDR3 protein: CASSLEGQNQPQHF
J gene: TRBJ1-5; V gene: TRBV4-1; CDR3 protein: CASSQVSQGDQPQHF
J gene: TRBJ1-4; V gene: TRBV27; CDR3 protein: CASSSVSDLKLFF
J gene: TRBJ2-4; V gene: TRBV28; CDR3 protein: CASSLVSGMSKNIQYF
J gene: TRBJ2-7; V gene: TRBV15; CDR3 protein: CATSRAGTSRLEQYF
J gene: TRBJ2-1; V gene: TRBV7-2; CDR3 protein: CASRPPGRSTFNEQFF
J gene: TRBJ1-1; V gene: TRBV6-5; CDR3 protein: CASSLLPLNTEAFF
J gene: TRBJ2-5; V gene: TRBV7-2; CDR3 protein: CASSLGSGQETQYF
J gene: TRBJ1-5; V gene: TRBV30; CDR3 protein: CAWSPGGEGNQPQHF
J gene: TRBJ1-4; V gene: TRBV30; CDR3 protein: CARRPDEDNEKLFF
J gene: TRBJ2-3; V gene: TRBV27; CDR3 protein: CASRAGSTDTQYF
J gene: TRBJ1-1; V gene: TRBV25-1; CDR3 protein: CASSESNPPRTFF
J gene: TRBJ2-1; V gene: TRBV21-1; CDR3 protein: CASSKGQRTGTSGRFSYNEQFF
J gene: TRBJ2-7; V gene: TRBV30; CDR3 protein: CAWSVGGSSYEQYF
J gene: TRBJ1-1; V gene: TRBV5-4; CDR3 protein: CASSLRTGWDTEAFF
J gene: TRBJ1-5; V gene: TRBV29-1; CDR3 protein: CSVEQGSNQPQHF
J gene: TRBJ1-2; V gene: TRBV28; CDR3 protein: CASSFVSYGYTF
J gene: TRBJ2-1; V gene: TRBV10-3; CDR3 protein: CAISTPQRTVYNEQFF
J gene: TRBJ2-7; V gene: TRBV7-8; CDR3 protein: CASSLDGGAPYEQYF
J gene: TRBJ1-1; V gene: TRBV6-5; CDR3 protein: CASSLDGNTEAFF
J gene: TRBJ1-1; V gene: TRBV19; CDR3 protein: CASSRVGTGGLGTEAFF
J gene: TRBJ1-1; V gene: TRBV28; CDR3 protein: CASSRLQGAQTEAFF
J gene: TRBJ1-1; V gene: TRBV7-9; CDR3 protein: CASSLGQGLDTEAFF
J gene: TRBJ2-7; V gene: TRBV5-1; CDR3 protein: CASSTGQGAYEQYF
J gene: TRBJ2-3; V gene: TRBV7-9; CDR3 protein: CASSLVAGYTDTQYF
J gene: TRBJ1-5; V gene: TRBV19; CDR3 protein: CASKGEGPAVQPQHF
J gene: TRBJ1-1; V gene: TRBV12-5; CDR3 protein: CASGLHPPGQGNTEAFF